Below, 2 T cell receptor beta chains from the same sample are listed, as sequenced in a study of beta chain features in type 1 diabetes. Regarding the study as a whole: Among patients with Type 1 diabetes, TCRB CDR3s were moderately but significantly shorter in every one of the four CD4+ subsets.

No antigens are known for them. TCRB transcripts that were expressed got sequenced, as all of the isolated RNA had been reverse transcribed. Only in-frame clones appear in the TCRdb table, and some are missing; sequencing was by immunoSEQ multiplex PCR. The sample contains 250,000 to 300,000 clones, around 24% of which appear only once. Sequenced material: naive CD4+ T cells from blood. The receptors derive from a woman in her thirties with type 1 diabetes.

The chain uses TRBV30 and TRBJ2-5; D is uncertain. The V gene's germline CDR1 is GTSNPN and CDR2 SVGIG (reference sequence). Trimming removed 0 bases from V and 0 bases from J, with 5 bases in between. This CDR3 has 13 residues. CDR3 nucleotide sequence: TGTGCCTGGAGTGTACTGTACCAAGAGACCCAGTACTTC. It is translated as CAWSVLYQETQYF.

This clone was counted a few times. The rearrangement links TRBV30 to TRBJ2-3; 7 nucleotides line up with TRBD1. This CDR3 is built from 15 residues. Looked up from germline, CDR1 is GTSNPN and CDR2 is SVGIG (reference sequence). V dropped 2 bases and J dropped 0; count of bases not matched to a gene: 5. The CDR3 protein is CAWSRDSSSTDTQYF. The CDR3, as DNA: TGTGCCTGGAGTCGGGACAGCTCTAGCACAGATACGCAGTATTTT.